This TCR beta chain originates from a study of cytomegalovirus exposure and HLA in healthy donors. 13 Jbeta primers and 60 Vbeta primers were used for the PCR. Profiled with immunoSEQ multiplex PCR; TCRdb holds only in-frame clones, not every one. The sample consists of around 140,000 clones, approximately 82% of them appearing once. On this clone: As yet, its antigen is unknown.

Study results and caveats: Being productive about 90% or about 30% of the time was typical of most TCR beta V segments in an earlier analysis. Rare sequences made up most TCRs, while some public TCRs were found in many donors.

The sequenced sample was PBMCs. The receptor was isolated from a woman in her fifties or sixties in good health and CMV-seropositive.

The CDR3 DNA is TGTGCCAGCAGCCCCTCCCGGGGTACCGCCTACGAGCAGTACTTC. It encodes CASSPSRGTAYEQYF. The rearrangement joins TRBV7-9 to TRBJ2-7; TRBD2 is a possible D gene (5 bases). Germline V gene lookup returns CDR1 SEHNR and CDR2 FQNEAQ (reference sequence). The CDR3 extends over 15 amino acids. V lost 5 bases and J 2 bases, leaving 16 bases between the germline ends.